The 3 T cell receptor beta chains listed next were all sequenced from one sample in a study of molecular identifiers for immune sequencing clone quantification. One entry per CDR3 protein, called by TCRdb with MiXCR from the PCR reads. The data hold about 320,000 distinct CDR3 sequences, with roughly 24% observed a single time. The specimen sequenced was naive CD8+ T cells from blood, with Jurkat cell RNA spiked in. Subset defined: FACS-sorted CD8+CD4-CCR7+CD45RA+ naive T cells. These receptors were collected from a human donor in good health. Some libraries in this study had Jurkat cell RNA spiked in.

To note about this clonotype: A single base separates this from a much larger clone, so it may be a read error. This chain links TRBV6-2 or TRBV6-3 with TRBJ1-1; D remains ambiguous. This CDR3 contains 13 residues. CDR1 MNHEY and CDR2 SVGEGT come from the germline V gene. Trimming cost V 1 base and J 3 bases, with 6 bases left between them. CDR3 protein: CASSYFTYTEAFF. The CDR3 DNA sequence: TGTGCCAGCAGTTACTTCACGTACACTGAAGCTTTCTTT.

This clonotype was detected only a few times. Since a much larger clone is just one base distant, this may be a read error. The chain has TRBV29-1 and TRBJ2-7; D might be TRBD1 or TRBD2, each matching 5 bases. This CDR3 is 11 amino acids long. In germline, CDR1 is SQVTM, CDR2 ANQGSEA. V lost 4 bases and J 9 bases, leaving 13 bases between the germline ends. CDR3 region: CSVAEGDVQYF. CDR3 DNA: TGCAGCGTTGCAGAAGGGGACGTGCAGTACTTC.

This clonotype turned up a few times. A read error may explain this, as a much larger clone is one base away. The rearrangement uses TRBV25-1 and TRBJ1-2; no definite D call. Germline V CDR1 and CDR2: MGHDK, SYGVNS. The CDR3 runs 12 residues. The V and J ends lost 2 bases and 8 bases respectively, with 9 bases between them. The CDR3 bases are TGTGCCAGCAGTGAAGCGCCGGAGGGCTACACCTTC. Protein: CASSEAPEGYTF.